The sequence of this T cell receptor (beta chain) was determined in a study of T-cell memory formation after mild COVID-19. Study-level background: The TCR clusters were mostly specific to one donor.

TCRdb passed the 5' RACE reads through MiXCR, listing each CDR3 protein once. Among approximately 150,000 distinct CDR3 sequences listed, around 5.8% were seen once. Sequencing used PBMCs or a T cell subset sorted from them (not recorded which). This TCR derives from an adult woman who had mild COVID-19 (a few samples of this study predate the infection). Cell type and time point are not known.

The CDR3 DNA reads as TGTGCCTGGAGTGTATACTTCAACACTGAAGCTTTCTTT. Its protein product is CAWSVYFNTEAFF. V is TRBV30 and J is TRBJ1-1; D call uncertain. Germline V lookup: CDR1 GTSNPN, CDR2 SVGIG (reference sequence). The length of the CDR3 is 13 residues. Trimming pared 0 bases from V and 2 bases from J, leaving 7 bases between.